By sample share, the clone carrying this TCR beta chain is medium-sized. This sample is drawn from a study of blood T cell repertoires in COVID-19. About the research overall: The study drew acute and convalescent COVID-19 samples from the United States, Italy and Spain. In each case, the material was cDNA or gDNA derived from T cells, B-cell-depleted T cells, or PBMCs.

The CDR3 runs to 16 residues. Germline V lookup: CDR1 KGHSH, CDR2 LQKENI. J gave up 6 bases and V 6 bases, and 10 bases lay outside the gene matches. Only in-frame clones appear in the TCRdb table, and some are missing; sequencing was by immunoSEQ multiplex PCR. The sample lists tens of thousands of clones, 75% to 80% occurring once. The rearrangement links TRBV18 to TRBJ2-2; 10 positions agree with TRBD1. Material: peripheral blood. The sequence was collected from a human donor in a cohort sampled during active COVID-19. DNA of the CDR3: TGTGCCAGCTCCCCCAGACAGGGGGCGAGCGCCGGGGAGCTGTTTTTT. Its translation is CASSPRQGASAGELFF.